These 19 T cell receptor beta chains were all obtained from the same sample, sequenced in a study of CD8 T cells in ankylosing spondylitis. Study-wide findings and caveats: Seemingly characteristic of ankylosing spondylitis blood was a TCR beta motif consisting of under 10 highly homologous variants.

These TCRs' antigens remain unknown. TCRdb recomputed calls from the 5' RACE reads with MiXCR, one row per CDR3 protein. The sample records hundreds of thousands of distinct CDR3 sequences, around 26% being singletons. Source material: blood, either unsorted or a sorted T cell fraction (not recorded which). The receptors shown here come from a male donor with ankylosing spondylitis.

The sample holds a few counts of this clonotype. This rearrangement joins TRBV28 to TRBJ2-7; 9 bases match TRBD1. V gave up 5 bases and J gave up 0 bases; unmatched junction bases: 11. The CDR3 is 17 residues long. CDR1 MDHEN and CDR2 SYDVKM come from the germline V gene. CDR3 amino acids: CASSPYSGQGYSYEQYV. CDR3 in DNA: TGTGCCAGCAGTCCGTACTCGGGACAGGGCTACTCCTACGAGCAGTACGTC.

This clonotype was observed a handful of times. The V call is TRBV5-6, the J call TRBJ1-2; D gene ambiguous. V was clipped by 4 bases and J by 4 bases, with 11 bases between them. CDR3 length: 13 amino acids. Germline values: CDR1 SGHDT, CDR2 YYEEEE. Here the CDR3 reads CASSPASTYGYTF. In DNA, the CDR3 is TGTGCCAGCAGCCCCGCAAGCACCTATGGCTACACCTTC.

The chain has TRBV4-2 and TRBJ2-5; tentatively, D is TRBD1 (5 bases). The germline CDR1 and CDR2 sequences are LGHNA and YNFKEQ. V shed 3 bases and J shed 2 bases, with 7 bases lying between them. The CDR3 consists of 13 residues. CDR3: CASSQGRQETQYF. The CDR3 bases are TGTGCCAGCAGCCAGGGGCGACAAGAGACCCAGTACTTC.

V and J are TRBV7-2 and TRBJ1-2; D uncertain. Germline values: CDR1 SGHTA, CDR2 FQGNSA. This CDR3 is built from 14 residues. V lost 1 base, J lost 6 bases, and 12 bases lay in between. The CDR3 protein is CASSLEGTVHGYTF. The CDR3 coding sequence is TGTGCCAGCAGCTTAGAAGGCACGGTACATGGCTACACCTTC. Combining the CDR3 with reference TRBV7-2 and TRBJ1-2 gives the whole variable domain GAGVSQSPSNKVTEKGKDVELRCDPISGHTALYWYRQSLGQGLEFLIYFQGNSAPDKSGLPSDRFSAERTGGSVSTLTIQRTQQEDSAVYLCASSLEGTVHGYTFGSGTRLTVV.

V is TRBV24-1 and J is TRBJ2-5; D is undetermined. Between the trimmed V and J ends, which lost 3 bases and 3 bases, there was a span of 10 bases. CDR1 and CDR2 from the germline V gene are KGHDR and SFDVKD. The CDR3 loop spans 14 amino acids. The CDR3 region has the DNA TGTGCCACCAGTGATCCTATGTTAAAAGAGACCCAGTACTTC. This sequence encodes CATSDPMLKETQYF.

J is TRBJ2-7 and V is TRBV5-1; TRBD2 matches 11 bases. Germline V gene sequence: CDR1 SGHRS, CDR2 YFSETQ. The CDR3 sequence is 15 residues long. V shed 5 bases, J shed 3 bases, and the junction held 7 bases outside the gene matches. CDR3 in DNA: TGCGCCAGCAGTCCGACTAGCGGGACCATCTACGAGCAGTACTTC. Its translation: CASSPTSGTIYEQYF.

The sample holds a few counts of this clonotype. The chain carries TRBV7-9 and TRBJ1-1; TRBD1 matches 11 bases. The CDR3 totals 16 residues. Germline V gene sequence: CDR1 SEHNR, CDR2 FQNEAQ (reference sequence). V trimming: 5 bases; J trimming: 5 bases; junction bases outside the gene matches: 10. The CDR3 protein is CASSPGQGASVTEAFF. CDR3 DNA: TGTGCCAGCAGCCCCGGACAGGGGGCGTCGGTAACTGAAGCTTTCTTT.

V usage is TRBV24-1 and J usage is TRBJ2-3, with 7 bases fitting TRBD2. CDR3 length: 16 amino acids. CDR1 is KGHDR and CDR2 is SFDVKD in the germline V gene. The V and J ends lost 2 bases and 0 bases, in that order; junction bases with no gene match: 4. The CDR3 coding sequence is TGTGCCACCAGTGATTCCCTGGGGGGGAGCACAGATACGCAGTATTTT. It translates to CATSDSLGGSTDTQYF.

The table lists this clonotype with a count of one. The CDR3 coding sequence is TGTGCCAGCAGCCCCCCCAACACGAACACTGAAGCTTTCTTT. This translates into CASSPPNTNTEAFF. The chain is built from TRBV11-3 and TRBJ1-1; D call uncertain. Germline V gene sequence: CDR1 SGHNT, CDR2 YENEEA. V lost 5 bases to trimming and J lost 1 base, with 11 bases between them. This CDR3 contains 14 residues.

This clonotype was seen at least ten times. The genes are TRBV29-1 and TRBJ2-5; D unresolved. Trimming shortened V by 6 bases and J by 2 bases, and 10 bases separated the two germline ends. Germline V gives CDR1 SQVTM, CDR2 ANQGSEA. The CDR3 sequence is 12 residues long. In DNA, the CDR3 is TGCAGCGTAGGGAAGACACAAGAGACCCAGTACTTC. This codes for CSVGKTQETQYF.

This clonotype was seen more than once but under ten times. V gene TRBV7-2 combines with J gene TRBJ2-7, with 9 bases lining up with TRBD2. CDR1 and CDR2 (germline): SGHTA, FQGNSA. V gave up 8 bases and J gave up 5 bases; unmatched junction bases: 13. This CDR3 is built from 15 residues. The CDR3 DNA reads TGTGCCAGCTGGGGGGGTAGCGGGAGAGCGAACGAGCAGTACGTC. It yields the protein CASWGGSGRANEQYV.

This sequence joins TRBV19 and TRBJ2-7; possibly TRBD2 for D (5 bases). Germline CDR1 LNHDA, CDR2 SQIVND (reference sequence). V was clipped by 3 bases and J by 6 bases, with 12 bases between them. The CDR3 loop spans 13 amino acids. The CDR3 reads CASSMYLEGEQYF. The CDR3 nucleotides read TGTGCCAGTAGTATGTACCTTGAGGGCGAGCAGTACTTC. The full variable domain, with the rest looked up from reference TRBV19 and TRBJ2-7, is DGGITQSPKYLFRKEGQNVTLSCEQNLNHDAMYWYRQDPGQGLRLIYYSQIVNDFQKGDIAEGYSVSREKKESFPLTVTSAQKNPTAFYLCASSMYLEGEQYFGPGTRLTVT.

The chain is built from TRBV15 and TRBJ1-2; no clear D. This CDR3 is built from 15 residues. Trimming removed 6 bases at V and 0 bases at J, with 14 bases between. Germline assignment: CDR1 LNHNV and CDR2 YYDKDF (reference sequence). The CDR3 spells CATRQSSGANYGYTF. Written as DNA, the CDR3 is TGTGCCACCAGACAGAGCAGTGGAGCTAACTATGGCTACACCTTC.

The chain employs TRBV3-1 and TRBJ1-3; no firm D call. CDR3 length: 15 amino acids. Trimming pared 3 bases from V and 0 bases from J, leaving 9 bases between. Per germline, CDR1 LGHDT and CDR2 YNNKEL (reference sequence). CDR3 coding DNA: TGTGCCAGCAGCCAGGTGACGGACTCTGGAAACACCATATATTTT. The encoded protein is CASSQVTDSGNTIYF.

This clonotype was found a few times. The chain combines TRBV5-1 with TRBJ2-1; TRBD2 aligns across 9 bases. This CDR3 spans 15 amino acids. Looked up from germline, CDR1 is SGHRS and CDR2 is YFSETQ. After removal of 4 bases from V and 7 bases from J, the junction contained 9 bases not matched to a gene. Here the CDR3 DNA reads TGCGCCAGCAGCCTAGTTAGCGGGAGAATGAATGAGCAGTTCTTC. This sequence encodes CASSLVSGRMNEQFF. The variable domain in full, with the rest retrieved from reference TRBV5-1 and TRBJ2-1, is KAGVTQTPRYLIKTRGQQVTLSCSPISGHRSVSWYQQTPGQGLQFLFEYFSETQRNKGNFPGRFSGRQFSNSRSEMNVSTLELGDSALYLCASSLVSGRMNEQFFGPGTRLTVL.

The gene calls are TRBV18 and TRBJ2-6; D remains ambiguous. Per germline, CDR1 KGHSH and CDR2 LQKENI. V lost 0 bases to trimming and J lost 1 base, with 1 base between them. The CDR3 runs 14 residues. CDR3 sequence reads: CASSPPSGANVLTF. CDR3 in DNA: TGTGCCAGCTCACCACCTTCTGGGGCCAACGTCCTGACTTTC.

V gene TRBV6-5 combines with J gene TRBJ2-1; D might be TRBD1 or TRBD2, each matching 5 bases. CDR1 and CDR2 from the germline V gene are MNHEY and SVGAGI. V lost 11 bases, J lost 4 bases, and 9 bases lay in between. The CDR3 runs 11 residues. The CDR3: CAARGYNEQFF. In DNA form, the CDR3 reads TGTGCCGCGAGGGGATACAATGAGCAGTTCTTC.

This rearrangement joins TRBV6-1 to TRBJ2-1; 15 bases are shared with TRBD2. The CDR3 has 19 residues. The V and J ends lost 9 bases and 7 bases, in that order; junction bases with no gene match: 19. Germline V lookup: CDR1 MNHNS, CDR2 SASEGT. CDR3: CASPPPGLAGGTRVNEQFF. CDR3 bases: TGTGCCAGTCCTCCACCGGGACTAGCGGGAGGTACCCGAGTTAATGAGCAGTTCTTC.

The CDR3 DNA reads as TGTGCCAGCAGGACAGCACCTAACTATGGCTACACCTTC. Protein product: CASRTAPNYGYTF. The chain joins TRBV6-1 to TRBJ1-2; D perhaps matches TRBD1 (5 bases). The CDR3 is 13 residues long. Germline values: CDR1 MNHNS, CDR2 SASEGT. Trimming left V 6 bases short and J 0 bases short, with 8 bases between.